A single sample gave rise to the 18 T cell receptor beta chains below, sequenced in a study of CD8 T cells in ankylosing spondylitis (dated by TCRdb to about 2017). Paper-wide results and their limitations: A TCR beta motif made up of several highly homologous amino acid variants appeared to be characteristic of blood from ankylosing spondylitis patients.

Library generation was performed with 5' RACE. Sequencing was carried out with an Illumina HiSeq 2500. The public reads were quality trimmed at Q25 with fastp and then assembled into clones with MiXCR by TCRdb, keeping productive beta chains. All rows with the same CDR3 protein become a single entry with the most common DNA and genes. A total of around 890,000 distinct CDR3 sequences appear in this sample, around 11% of them only once. Of the sample, 0.45% to 0.6% is held by the ten largest clones. No antigens are known for them. Sequenced material: blood, either unsorted or a sorted T cell fraction (not recorded which). The receptors were gathered from a male donor with ankylosing spondylitis.

This clonotype turned up a few times. One junction end disagrees with the germline gene, perhaps due to a read error. The V and J genes are TRBV2 and TRBJ2-5; weak D call: TRBD1 (5 bases). The germline V gene has CDR1 SNHLY and CDR2 FYNNEI. The CDR3 length is 13 residues. CDR3 sequence: CASGEPGRETQYF. The CDR3 DNA reads as TGTGCCAGCGGTGAGCCAGGGCGAGAGACCCAGTACTTC. Filled out from reference TRBV2 and TRBJ2-5, the complete variable domain reads EPEVTQTPSHQVTQMGQEVILRCVPISNHLYFYWYRQILGQKVEFLVSFYNNEISEKSEIFDDQFSVERPDGSNFTLKIRSTKLEDSAMYFCASGEPGRETQYFGPGTRLLVL.

V and J are TRBV7-8 and TRBJ2-5, with 7 bases that match TRBD1. Germline V gene data show CDR1 as SGHVS and CDR2 as FQNEAQ. V lost 5 bases to trimming and J lost 5 bases; unmatched junction nucleotides: 8. This CDR3 is built from 14 residues. CDR3 sequence: CASSRKGGRETQYF. CDR3 sequence (DNA): TGTGCCAGCAGCCGAAAAGGGGGCCGGGAGACCCAGTACTTC.

V is TRBV20-1 and J is TRBJ1-3; the D is unclear. Looked up from germline, CDR1 is DFQATT and CDR2 is SNEGSKA (reference sequence). The CDR3 has 12 amino acids. V was cut by 5 bases and J by 4 bases, with 9 bases left in between. The DNA of the CDR3 is TGCAGTGCTCGGATCCCCGGAAACACCATATATTTT. It is translated as CSARIPGNTIYF.

The sample holds a few counts of this clonotype. V gene TRBV6-2 or TRBV6-3 combines with J gene TRBJ1-1; a weak D match, TRBD1 (5 bases). CDR1 is MNHEY and CDR2 is SVGEGT in the germline V gene. The length of the CDR3 is 18 residues. The V end lost 2 bases, the J end lost 1 base, and 20 bases lay between the germline ends. The CDR3: CASSYPHTWGRQNTEAFF. The CDR3, as DNA: TGTGCCAGCAGTTACCCTCATACCTGGGGACGCCAGAACACTGAAGCTTTCTTT.

This chain uses TRBV7-6 with TRBJ2-2, with TRBD1 identical over 8 bases. Trimming took 1 base from V and 6 from J; bases not matched to a gene: 4. This CDR3 is built from 15 residues. Germline CDR1 SGHVS, CDR2 FNYEAQ. The CDR3 loop is CASSLVARGPGELFF. CDR3 nucleotide sequence: TGTGCCAGCAGCTTAGTTGCCAGGGGGCCCGGGGAGCTGTTTTTT.

The CDR3 DNA reads TGTGCCATCAAGGCAGGCCTCTACAATGAGCAGTTCTTC. This gives the protein CAIKAGLYNEQFF. The V call is TRBV10-3, the J call TRBJ2-1; no firm D call. V lost 7 bases and J lost 3, with 10 bases in between. Germline assignment: CDR1 ENHRY and CDR2 SYGVKD. This CDR3 is 13 amino acids long.

This clonotype was observed at least ten times. The rearrangement joins TRBV28 to TRBJ2-3; the match to TRBD1 covers 8 bases. The V segment lost 1 base and the J segment 3 bases; nucleotides outside the gene matches: 6. Germline assignment: CDR1 MDHEN and CDR2 SYDVKM. The CDR3 totals 16 residues. CDR3 sequence: CASSLFGQGGTDTQYF. Written as DNA, the CDR3 is TGTGCCAGCAGTTTATTCGGACAGGGAGGAACAGATACGCAGTATTTT.

This clonotype has more than one count but fewer than ten. In DNA, the CDR3 is TGTGCCAGCAGCGTAGTAGGTCAGGGGGATGAGCAGTTCTTC. Translating it yields CASSVVGQGDEQFF. The V gene is TRBV9, the J gene TRBJ2-1; 7 nucleotides line up with TRBD1. The CDR3 is 14 amino acids. Per germline, CDR1 SGDLS and CDR2 YYNGEE. The V segment lost 0 bases and the J segment 8 bases; nucleotides outside the gene matches: 5.

In this sample, this clonotype turned up many times. V usage is TRBV10-3 and J usage is TRBJ2-1; 7 nucleotides match TRBD2. The CDR3 runs to 16 residues. The V gene's germline CDR1 is ENHRY and CDR2 SYGVKD. V lost 3 bases, J lost 3 bases, and 8 bases stayed unmatched. The CDR3 nucleotides read TGTGCCATCAGTGACTGGGGCGGGGGAGGCTACAATGAGCAGTTCTTC. Translation: CAISDWGGGGYNEQFF.

This clonotype was seen repeatedly, ten times or more. V is TRBV7-2 and J is TRBJ2-7, with a tentative D call TRBD2 (5 bases). The germline gives CDR1 SGHTA, CDR2 FQGNSA. V lost 0 bases and J 6 bases, leaving 9 bases between the germline ends. CDR3 length: 13 residues. CDR3 loop: CASSLAGRTEQYF. The DNA for the CDR3 is TGTGCCAGCAGCTTAGCAGGGAGAACCGAGCAGTACTTC.

This clonotype was detected only a few times. This CDR3 is CASSLWGPQPQHF. In DNA form, the CDR3 reads TGTGCCAGCAGCTTGTGGGGGCCTCAGCCCCAGCATTTT. V usage is TRBV5-5 and J usage is TRBJ1-5, with D perhaps matching TRBD1 (6 bases). The CDR3 contains 13 residues. Trimming cost V 1 base and J 6 bases, with 8 bases left between them. CDR1 and CDR2 (germline): SGHKS, YYEKEE (reference sequence).

V is TRBV3-1 and J is TRBJ1-1; D is unclear. The CDR3 runs 13 residues. The germline V gene has CDR1 LGHDT and CDR2 YNNKEL (reference sequence). The V gene lost 0 bases and the J gene lost 6 bases, with 8 bases spanning the gap. The CDR3: CASSQEPTPEAFF. In DNA form, the CDR3 reads TGTGCCAGCAGCCAAGAACCTACACCTGAAGCTTTCTTT.

Only a few counts were recorded for this clonotype. The chain joins TRBV20-1 to TRBJ1-6; a weak D match, TRBD1 (6 bases). V lost 5 bases and J lost 9, with 20 bases in between. Germline lookup yields CDR1 DFQATT and CDR2 SNEGSKA (reference sequence). The CDR3 covers 15 residues. DNA of the CDR3: TGCAGTGCTCCGTCGATGAGGGGGGTCGGTTCACCCCTCCACTTT. This encodes CSAPSMRGVGSPLHF.

This clonotype appeared a few times. The chain couples TRBV6-1 to TRBJ2-1; tentatively, D is TRBD1 (6 bases). V gave up 7 bases and J gave up 8 bases, with 18 bases separating them. The CDR3 covers 14 residues. CDR1 and CDR2 (germline): MNHNS, SASEGT. CDR3 in DNA: TGTGCCAGCAAGATCTACGGACAGTCCGATGAGCAGTTCTTC. Its translation is CASKIYGQSDEQFF.

The sample holds many counts of this clonotype. The V and J genes are TRBV5-1 and TRBJ2-1; a possible D gene is TRBD1 (5 bases). The CDR3 extends over 15 amino acids. Trimming took 0 bases from V and 7 from J, leaving 14 bases between them. CDR1 and CDR2 from the germline V gene are SGHRS and YFSETQ. In DNA form, the CDR3 reads TGCGCCAGCAGCTTGGAAAGGGGTGCCGGGAATGAGCAGTTCTTC. It encodes CASSLERGAGNEQFF.

This clonotype came up a few times. The V and J genes are TRBV20-1 and TRBJ1-5; D not certain. Trimming pared 3 bases from V and 1 base from J, leaving 7 bases between. Germline lookup yields CDR1 DFQATT and CDR2 SNEGSKA (reference sequence). The CDR3 sequence is 13 residues long. The CDR3: CSARSTSNQPQHF. In DNA, the CDR3 is TGCAGTGCTAGGTCGACGAGCAATCAGCCCCAGCATTTT.

This chain connects TRBV6-1 to TRBJ1-1; tentatively, D is TRBD1 (5 bases). This CDR3 spans 13 amino acids. Per the germline V gene, CDR1 is MNHNS and CDR2 is SASEGT. Deletions cut 7 bases from V and 4 bases from J, with 13 bases between. CDR3 amino acids: CASTRVEGTEAFF. The DNA of the CDR3 is TGTGCCAGCACCAGGGTAGAAGGCACTGAAGCTTTCTTT.

This clonotype was picked up a small number of times. The V gene is TRBV6-1, the J gene TRBJ2-4; possible D gene TRBD1, 5 bases. The CDR3 extends over 15 amino acids. V was trimmed by 5 bases and J by 0 bases, leaving 11 bases between them. Per germline, CDR1 MNHNS and CDR2 SASEGT. The DNA for the CDR3 is TGTGCCAGCAGTACCGGACAACTAGCCAAAAACATTCAGTACTTC. Translated, it gives CASSTGQLAKNIQYF.